The next 9 T cell receptor beta chains were all read from a single sample in a study of blood T cell repertoires in COVID-19. Repertoires were generated with immunoSEQ multiplex PCR, while TCRdb's copy carries only in-frame clones and drops some. The data show 200,000 to 250,000 clones, under 85% seen once. Specimen: peripheral blood. The receptors come from a woman in her 40s with active or convalescent COVID-19.

This clone showed up just a few times. This chain joins TRBV15 and TRBJ1-5; 9 bases fit TRBD1. The V gene end was trimmed by 5 bases and the J gene end by 7 bases; junction bases not matched to a gene: 12. Germline lookup yields CDR1 LNHNV and CDR2 YYDKDF (reference sequence). This CDR3 spans 16 amino acids. CDR3 protein: CATSRPGQGRGQPQHF. The CDR3 region has the DNA TGTGCCACCAGCCGGCCGGGACAGGGAAGAGGGCAGCCCCAGCATTTT.

V usage is TRBV9 and J usage is TRBJ1-6; 7 positions match TRBD1. The CDR3 length is 17 residues. CDR1 and CDR2 (germline): SGDLS, YYNGEE. V lost 4 bases, J lost 9 bases, and 16 bases stayed unmatched. The chain's CDR3 is CASSIRQMPGGGSPLHF. The CDR3 region has the DNA TGTGCCAGCAGCATTCGACAGATGCCAGGGGGAGGTTCACCCCTCCACTTT.

The CDR3 region is CASRTAGTGDTEAFF. DNA for the CDR3: TGCGCCAGCAGAACCGCCGGGACAGGGGACACTGAAGCTTTCTTT. V and J are TRBV5-1 and TRBJ1-1, with 10 nucleotides matching TRBD1. Germline-derived CDR1 and CDR2 are SGHRS and YFSETQ. Trimming took 5 bases from V and 3 from J; bases not matched to a gene: 7. The CDR3 contains 15 residues.

The chain links TRBV5-5 to TRBJ2-5; 7 nucleotides agree with TRBD1. Germline V CDR1 and CDR2: SGHKS, YYEKEE (reference sequence). This CDR3 region has 13 residues. Trimming cost V 5 bases and J 1 base; bases outside gene matches: 2. For the CDR3, the DNA is TGTGCCAGCAGTCGACAGGGCCAAGAGACCCAGTACTTC. Amino acid sequence: CASSRQGQETQYF.

V is TRBV28 and J is TRBJ1-6; D remains ambiguous. The germline gives CDR1 MDHEN, CDR2 SYDVKM. The CDR3 is 14 residues long. Trimming pared 5 bases from V and 8 bases from J, leaving 13 bases between. The CDR3 DNA sequence: TGTGCCAGCAGTCGGGAGGTTAGGGATTCACCCCTCCACTTT. Translation gives CASSREVRDSPLHF. Based on the CDR3 plus reference TRBV28 and TRBJ1-6, the full variable domain is DVKVTQSSRYLVKRTGEKVFLECVQDMDHENMFWYRQDPGLGLRLIYFSYDVKMKEKGDIPEGYSVSREKKERFSLILESASTNQTSMYLCASSREVRDSPLHFGNGTRLTVT.

This rearrangement joins TRBV18 to TRBJ1-4; the D gene is possibly TRBD1 (5 bases). CDR3 size: 15 residues. Germline loops: CDR1 KGHSH, CDR2 LQKENI. V was clipped by 1 base and J by 8 bases, with 14 bases between them. The chain's CDR3 is CASSPLSGEREKLFF. The CDR3 region has the DNA TGTGCCAGCTCACCACTCTCGGGGGAAAGAGAAAAACTGTTTTTT.

CDR3 in DNA: TGTGCCAGCAGTGATAGGACAGGGAGGCAGCCCCAGCATTTT. Translating gives CASSDRTGRQPQHF. The chain uses TRBV27 and TRBJ1-5, with TRBD1 identical over 8 bases. CDR3 length equals 14 residues. Germline V CDR1 and CDR2: MNHEY, SMNVEV (reference sequence). Losses at the gene ends were 5 bases for V and 7 bases for J; bases not matched to a gene: 7.

This chain joins TRBV19 and TRBJ1-2; D gene uncertain. The CDR3 loop spans 17 amino acids. CDR1 and CDR2 from the germline V gene are LNHDA and SQIVND (reference sequence). Trimming took 3 bases from V and 6 from J, leaving 23 bases between them. The CDR3 protein is CASSIRFRLANTHGYTF. The DNA of the CDR3 is TGTGCCAGTAGTATTCGTTTTAGACTCGCGAACACACATGGCTACACCTTC. Filled out from reference TRBV19 and TRBJ1-2, the complete variable domain reads DGGITQSPKYLFRKEGQNVTLSCEQNLNHDAMYWYRQDPGQGLRLIYYSQIVNDFQKGDIAEGYSVSREKKESFPLTVTSAQKNPTAFYLCASSIRFRLANTHGYTFGSGTRLTVV.

Details on this clone: One end of the junction is discordant with germline, which a read error may explain. This chain links TRBV20-1 with TRBJ2-1, with 9 bases identical to TRBD2. Germline CDR1 and CDR2: DFQATT and SNEGSKA (reference sequence). The CDR3 has 11 residues. Written as DNA, the CDR3 is TGTCGACTAGCGGATTACAATGAGCAGTTCTTC. Amino acids: CRLADYNEQFF.